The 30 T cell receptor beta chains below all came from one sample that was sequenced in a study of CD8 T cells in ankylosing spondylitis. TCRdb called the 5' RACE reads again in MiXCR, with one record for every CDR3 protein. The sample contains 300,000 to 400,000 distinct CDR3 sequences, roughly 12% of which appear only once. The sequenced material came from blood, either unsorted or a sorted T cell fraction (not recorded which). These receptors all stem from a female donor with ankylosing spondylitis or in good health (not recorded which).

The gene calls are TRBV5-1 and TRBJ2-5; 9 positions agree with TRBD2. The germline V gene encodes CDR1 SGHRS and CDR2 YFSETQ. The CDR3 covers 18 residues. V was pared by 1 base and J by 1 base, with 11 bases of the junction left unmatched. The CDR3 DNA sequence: TGCGCCAGCAGCTTGACTAGCGGGCGCCACAGCGGCCAAGAGACCCAGTACTTC. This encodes CASSLTSGRHSGQETQYF.

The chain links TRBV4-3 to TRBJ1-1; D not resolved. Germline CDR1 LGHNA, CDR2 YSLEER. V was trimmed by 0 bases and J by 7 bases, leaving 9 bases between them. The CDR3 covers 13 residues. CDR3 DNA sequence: TGCGCCAGCAGCCAAGATCCCAGGTATGAAGCTTTCTTT. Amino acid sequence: CASSQDPRYEAFF.

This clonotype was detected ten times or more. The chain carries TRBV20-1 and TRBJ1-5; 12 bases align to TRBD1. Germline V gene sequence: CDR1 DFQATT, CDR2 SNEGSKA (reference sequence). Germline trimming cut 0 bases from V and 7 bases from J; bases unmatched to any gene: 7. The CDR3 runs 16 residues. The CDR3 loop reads CSARDRDRGLGQPQHF. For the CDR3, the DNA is TGCAGTGCTAGAGATCGGGACAGGGGGCTAGGGCAGCCCCAGCATTTT.

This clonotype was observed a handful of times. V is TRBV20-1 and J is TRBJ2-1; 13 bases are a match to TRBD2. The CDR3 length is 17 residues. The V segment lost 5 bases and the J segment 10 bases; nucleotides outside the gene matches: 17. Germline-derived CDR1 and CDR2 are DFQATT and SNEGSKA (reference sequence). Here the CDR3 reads CSAGLAGATIASREQFF. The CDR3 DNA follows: TGCAGTGCTGGACTAGCGGGGGCTACAATCGCCTCGCGGGAGCAGTTCTTC.

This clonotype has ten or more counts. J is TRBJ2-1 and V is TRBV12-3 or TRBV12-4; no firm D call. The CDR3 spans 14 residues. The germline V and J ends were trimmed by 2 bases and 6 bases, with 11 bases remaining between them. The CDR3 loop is CASSLPEESNEQFF. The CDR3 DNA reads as TGTGCCAGCAGTTTACCAGAGGAGTCCAATGAGCAGTTCTTC.

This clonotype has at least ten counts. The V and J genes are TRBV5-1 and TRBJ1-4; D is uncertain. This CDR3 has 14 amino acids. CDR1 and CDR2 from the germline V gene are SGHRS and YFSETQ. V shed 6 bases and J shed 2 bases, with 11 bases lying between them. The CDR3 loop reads CASTTASTNEKLFF. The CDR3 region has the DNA TGCGCCAGCACCACGGCCAGTACTAATGAAAAACTGTTTTTT.

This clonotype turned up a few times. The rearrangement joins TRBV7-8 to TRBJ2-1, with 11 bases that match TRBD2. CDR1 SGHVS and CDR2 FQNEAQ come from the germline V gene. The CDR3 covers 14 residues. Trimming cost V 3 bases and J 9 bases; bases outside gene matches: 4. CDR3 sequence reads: CASSFTGTSGEQFF. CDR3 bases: TGTGCCAGCAGCTTCACCGGGACTAGCGGTGAGCAGTTCTTC.

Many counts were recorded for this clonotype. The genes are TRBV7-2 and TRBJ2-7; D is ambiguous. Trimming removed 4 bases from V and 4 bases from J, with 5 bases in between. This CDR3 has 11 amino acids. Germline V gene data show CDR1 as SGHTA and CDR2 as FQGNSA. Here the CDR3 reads CASSYTYEQYF. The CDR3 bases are TGTGCCAGCAGCTATACGTACGAGCAGTACTTC.

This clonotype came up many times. The CDR3 nucleotides are TGTGCCATCAGCGCCACCGGTAGTCCAAGGACAGATACGCAGTATTTT. This translates into CAISATGSPRTDTQYF. The chain links TRBV10-3 to TRBJ2-3; D unclear. Trimming took 6 bases from V and 3 from J, leaving 19 bases between them. CDR1 and CDR2 from the germline V gene are ENHRY and SYGVKD. This CDR3 contains 16 residues.

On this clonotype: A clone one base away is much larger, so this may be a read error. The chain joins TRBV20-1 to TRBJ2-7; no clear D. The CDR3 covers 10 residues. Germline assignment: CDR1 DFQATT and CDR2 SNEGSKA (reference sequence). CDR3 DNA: TGCATTGCCAAAACTTACGAGCAGTACTTC. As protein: CIAKTYEQYF.

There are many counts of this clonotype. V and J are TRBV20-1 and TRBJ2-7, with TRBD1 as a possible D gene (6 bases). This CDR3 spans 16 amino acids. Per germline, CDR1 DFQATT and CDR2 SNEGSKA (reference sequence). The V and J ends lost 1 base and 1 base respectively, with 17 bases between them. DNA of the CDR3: TGCAGTGCTAGAGTTAGTCGGGACATTTTTTCCTACGAGCAGTACTTC. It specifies CSARVSRDIFSYEQYF.

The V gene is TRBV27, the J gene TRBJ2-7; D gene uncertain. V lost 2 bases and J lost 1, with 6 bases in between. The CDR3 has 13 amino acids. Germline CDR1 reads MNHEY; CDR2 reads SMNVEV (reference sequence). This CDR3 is CASSLRESYEQYF. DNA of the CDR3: TGTGCCAGCAGTTTACGTGAGTCCTACGAGCAGTACTTC.

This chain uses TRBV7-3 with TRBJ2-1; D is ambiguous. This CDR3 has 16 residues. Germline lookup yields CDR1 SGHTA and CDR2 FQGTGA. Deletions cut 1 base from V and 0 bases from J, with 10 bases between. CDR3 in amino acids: CASSLMPAISYNEQFF. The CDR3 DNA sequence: TGTGCCAGCAGCTTAATGCCAGCCATCTCCTACAATGAGCAGTTCTTC.

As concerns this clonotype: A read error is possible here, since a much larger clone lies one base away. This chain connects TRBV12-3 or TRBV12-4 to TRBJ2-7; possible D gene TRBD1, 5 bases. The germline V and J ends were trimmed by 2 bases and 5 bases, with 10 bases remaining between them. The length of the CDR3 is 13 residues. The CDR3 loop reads CASSLYKGNEQYF. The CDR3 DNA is TGTGCCAGCAGTTTATATAAGGGGAACGAGCAGTACTTC.

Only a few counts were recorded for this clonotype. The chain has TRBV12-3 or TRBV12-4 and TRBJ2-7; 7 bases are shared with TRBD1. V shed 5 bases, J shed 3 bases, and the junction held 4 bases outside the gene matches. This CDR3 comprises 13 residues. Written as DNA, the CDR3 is TGTGCCAGCAGTAAGACAGGGAACTACGAGCAGTACTTC. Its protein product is CASSKTGNYEQYF.

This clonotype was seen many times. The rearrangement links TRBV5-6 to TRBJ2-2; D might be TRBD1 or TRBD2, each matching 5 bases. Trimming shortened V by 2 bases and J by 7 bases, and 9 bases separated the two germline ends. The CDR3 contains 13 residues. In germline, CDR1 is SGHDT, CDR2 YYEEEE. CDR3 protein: CASSFQGRGELFF. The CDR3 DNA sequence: TGTGCCAGCAGCTTCCAGGGACGCGGGGAGCTGTTTTTT.

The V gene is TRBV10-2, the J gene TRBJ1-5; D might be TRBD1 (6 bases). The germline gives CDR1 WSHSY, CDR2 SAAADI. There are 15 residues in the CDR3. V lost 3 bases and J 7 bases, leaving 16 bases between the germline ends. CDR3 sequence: CASSDWRGAGQPQHF. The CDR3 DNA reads TGCGCCAGCAGTGACTGGCGGGGGGCGGGGCAGCCCCAGCATTTT.

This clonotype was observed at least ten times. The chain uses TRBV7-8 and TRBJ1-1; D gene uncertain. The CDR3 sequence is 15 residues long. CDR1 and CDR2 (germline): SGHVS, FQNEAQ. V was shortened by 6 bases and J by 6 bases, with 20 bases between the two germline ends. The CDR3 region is CASSLIVGGGSEAFF. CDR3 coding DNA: TGTGCCAGCAGTTTAATCGTGGGCGGTGGTTCTGAAGCTTTCTTT.

DNA of the CDR3: TGTGCCAGTCCCGGACAGACGAACACTGAAGCTTTCTTT. It encodes CASPGQTNTEAFF. The chain uses TRBV2 and TRBJ1-1, with TRBD1 as a possible D gene (6 bases). V was trimmed by 9 bases and J by 1 base, leaving 12 bases between them. The CDR3 loop spans 13 amino acids. Germline CDR1 SNHLY, CDR2 FYNNEI.

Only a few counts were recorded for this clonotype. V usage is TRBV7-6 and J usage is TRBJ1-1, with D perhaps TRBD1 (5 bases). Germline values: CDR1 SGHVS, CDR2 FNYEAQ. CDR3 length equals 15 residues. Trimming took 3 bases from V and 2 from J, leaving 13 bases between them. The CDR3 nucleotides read TGTGCCAGCAGCTTCGGGACCTTACCCAACACTGAAGCTTTCTTT. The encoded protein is CASSFGTLPNTEAFF.

CDR3 sequence (DNA): TGTGCCAGCAGCCAGAGAGGGGCCCAAGAGACCCAGTACTTC. Translated: CASSQRGAQETQYF. The V gene is TRBV3-1, the J gene TRBJ2-5; either TRBD1 or TRBD2 may fit D (5 bases each). The V gene lost 3 bases and the J gene lost 1 base, with 9 bases spanning the gap. Germline V gene sequence: CDR1 LGHDT, CDR2 YNNKEL (reference sequence). The CDR3 spans 14 residues.

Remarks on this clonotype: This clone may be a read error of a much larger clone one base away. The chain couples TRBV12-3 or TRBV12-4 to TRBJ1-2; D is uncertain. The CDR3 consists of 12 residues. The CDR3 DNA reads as TGTGCCAGCAGTTTTGTGCCCTATGGCTACCCCTTC. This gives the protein CASSFVPYGYPF.

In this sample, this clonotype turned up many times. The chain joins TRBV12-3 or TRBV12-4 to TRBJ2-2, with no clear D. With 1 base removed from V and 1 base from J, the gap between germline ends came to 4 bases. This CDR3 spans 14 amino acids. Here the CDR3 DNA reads TGTGCCAGCAGTTTAGTCGTGAACACCGGGGAGCTGTTTTTT. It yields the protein CASSLVVNTGELFF.

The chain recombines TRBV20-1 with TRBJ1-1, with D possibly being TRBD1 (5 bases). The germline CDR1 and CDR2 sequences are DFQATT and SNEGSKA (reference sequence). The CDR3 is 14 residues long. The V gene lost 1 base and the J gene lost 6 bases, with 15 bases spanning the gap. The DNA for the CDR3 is TGCAGTGCTAGAGGGACACTCGGGAGCGCTGAAGCTTTCTTT. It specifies CSARGTLGSAEAFF.

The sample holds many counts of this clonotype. CDR3 in amino acids: CSGNRDGREQFF. The CDR3 DNA follows: TGCAGCGGAAACAGGGACGGTCGTGAGCAGTTCTTC. The chain links TRBV29-1 to TRBJ2-1, with a weak D call TRBD1 (6 bases). The CDR3 runs 12 residues. The germline gives CDR1 SQVTM, CDR2 ANQGSEA. Between the trimmed V and J ends, which lost 7 bases and 9 bases, there was a span of 16 bases.

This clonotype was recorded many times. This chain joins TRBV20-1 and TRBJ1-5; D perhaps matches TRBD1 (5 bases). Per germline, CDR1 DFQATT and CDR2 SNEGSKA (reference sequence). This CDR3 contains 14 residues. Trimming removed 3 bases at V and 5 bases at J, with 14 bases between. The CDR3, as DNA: TGCAGTGCTAGCATGCCCTTGGGGGATCAGCCCCAGCATTTT. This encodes CSASMPLGDQPQHF.

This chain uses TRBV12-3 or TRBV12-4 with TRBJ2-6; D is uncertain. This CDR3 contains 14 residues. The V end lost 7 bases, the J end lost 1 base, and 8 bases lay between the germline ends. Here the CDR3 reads CASTRASGANVLTF. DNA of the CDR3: TGTGCCAGCACTAGGGCGTCTGGGGCCAACGTCCTGACTTTC.

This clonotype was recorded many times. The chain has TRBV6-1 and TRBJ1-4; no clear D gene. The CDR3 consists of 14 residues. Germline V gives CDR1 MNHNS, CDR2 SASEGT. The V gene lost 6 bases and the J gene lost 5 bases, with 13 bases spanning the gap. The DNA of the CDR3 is TGTGCCAGCAGGCCGGACGCCCAAAATGAAAAACTGTTTTTT. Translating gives CASRPDAQNEKLFF.

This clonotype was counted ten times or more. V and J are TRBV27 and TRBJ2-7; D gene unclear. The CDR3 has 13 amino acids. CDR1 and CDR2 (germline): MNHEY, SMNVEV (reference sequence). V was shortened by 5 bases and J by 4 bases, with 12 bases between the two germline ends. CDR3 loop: CASSAGPNYEQYF. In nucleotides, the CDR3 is TGTGCCAGCAGTGCAGGACCGAATTACGAGCAGTACTTC.

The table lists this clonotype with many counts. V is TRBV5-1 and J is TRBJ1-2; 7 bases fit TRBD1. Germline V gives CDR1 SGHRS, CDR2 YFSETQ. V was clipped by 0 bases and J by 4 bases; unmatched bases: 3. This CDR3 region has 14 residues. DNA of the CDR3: TGCGCCAGCAGCTTGGAACAGGGGCTCTATGGCTACACCTTC. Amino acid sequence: CASSLEQGLYGYTF.